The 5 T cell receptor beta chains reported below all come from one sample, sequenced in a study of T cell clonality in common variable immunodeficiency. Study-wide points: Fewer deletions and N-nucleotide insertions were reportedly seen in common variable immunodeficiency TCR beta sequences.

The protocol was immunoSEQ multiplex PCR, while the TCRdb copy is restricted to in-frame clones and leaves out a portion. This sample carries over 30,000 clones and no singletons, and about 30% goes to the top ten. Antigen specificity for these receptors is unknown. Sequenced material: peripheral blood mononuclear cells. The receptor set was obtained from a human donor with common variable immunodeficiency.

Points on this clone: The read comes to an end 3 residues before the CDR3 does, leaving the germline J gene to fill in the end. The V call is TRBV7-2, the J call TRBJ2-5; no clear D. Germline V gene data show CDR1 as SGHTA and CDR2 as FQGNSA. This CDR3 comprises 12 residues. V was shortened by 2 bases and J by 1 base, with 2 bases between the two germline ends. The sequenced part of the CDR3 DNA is TGTGCCAGCAGCTTACTCCAAGAGACC. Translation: CASSLLQET. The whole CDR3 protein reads CASSLLQETQYF.

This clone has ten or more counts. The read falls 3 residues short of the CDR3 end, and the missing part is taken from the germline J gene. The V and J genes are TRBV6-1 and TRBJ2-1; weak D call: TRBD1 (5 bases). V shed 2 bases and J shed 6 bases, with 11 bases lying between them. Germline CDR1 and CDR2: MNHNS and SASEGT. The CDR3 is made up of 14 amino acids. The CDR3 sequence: CASSEKGLSNEQFF. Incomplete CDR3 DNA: TGTGCCAGCAGTGAAAAGGGGTTGAGCAATGAG.

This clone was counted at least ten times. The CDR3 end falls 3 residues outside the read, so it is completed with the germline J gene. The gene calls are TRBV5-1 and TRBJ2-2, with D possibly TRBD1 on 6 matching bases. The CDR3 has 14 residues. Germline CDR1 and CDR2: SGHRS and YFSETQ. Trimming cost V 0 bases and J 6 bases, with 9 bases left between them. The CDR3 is CASSLEQGAGELFF. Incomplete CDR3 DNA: TGCGCCAGCAGCTTGGAACAGGGCGCCGGGGAG.

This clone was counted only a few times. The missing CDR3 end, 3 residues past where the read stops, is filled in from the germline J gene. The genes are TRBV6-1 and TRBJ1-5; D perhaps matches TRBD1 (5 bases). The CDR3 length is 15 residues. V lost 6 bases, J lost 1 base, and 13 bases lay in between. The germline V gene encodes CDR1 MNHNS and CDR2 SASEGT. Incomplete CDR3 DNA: TGTGCCAGCAGAGAAACAGGTATAAGCAATCAGCCC. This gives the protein CASRETGISNQP. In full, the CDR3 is CASRETGISNQPQHF.

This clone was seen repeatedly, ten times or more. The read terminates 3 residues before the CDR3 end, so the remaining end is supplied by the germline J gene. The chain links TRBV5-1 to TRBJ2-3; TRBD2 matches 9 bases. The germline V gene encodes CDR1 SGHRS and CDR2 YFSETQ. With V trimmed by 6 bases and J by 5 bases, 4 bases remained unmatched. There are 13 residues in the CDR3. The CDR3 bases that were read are TGCGCCAGCACTAGCGGGGCGAGAGATACG. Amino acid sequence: CASTSGARDT. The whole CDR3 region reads CASTSGARDTQYF.